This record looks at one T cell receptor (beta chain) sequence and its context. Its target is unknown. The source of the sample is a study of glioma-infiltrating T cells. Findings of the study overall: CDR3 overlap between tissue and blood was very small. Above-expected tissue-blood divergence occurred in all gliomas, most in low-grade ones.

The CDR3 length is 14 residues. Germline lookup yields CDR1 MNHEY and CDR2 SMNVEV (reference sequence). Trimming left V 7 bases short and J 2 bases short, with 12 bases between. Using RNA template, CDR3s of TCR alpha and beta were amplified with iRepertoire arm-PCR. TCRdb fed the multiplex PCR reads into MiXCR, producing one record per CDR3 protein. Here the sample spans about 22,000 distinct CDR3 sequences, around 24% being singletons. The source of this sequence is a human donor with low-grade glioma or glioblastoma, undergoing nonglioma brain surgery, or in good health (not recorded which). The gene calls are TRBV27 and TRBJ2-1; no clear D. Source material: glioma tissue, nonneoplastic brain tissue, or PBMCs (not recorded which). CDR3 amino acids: CASTLTLTYNEQFF. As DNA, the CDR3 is TGTGCCAGCACCCTGACACTTACCTACAATGAGCAGTTCTTC.